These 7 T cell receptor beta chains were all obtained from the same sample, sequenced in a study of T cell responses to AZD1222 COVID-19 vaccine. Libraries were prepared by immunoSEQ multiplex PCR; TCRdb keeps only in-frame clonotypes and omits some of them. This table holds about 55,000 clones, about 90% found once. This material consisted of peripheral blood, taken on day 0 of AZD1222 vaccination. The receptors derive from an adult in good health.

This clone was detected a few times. The CDR3 DNA sequence: TGTGCCAGCAGTTTATTGAACAATCAGCCCCAGCATTTT. Protein product: CASSLLNNQPQHF. This chain links TRBV12-3 or TRBV12-4 with TRBJ1-5; D remains unclear. CDR3 length equals 13 residues. V lost 2 bases to trimming and J lost 3 bases, with 5 bases between them.

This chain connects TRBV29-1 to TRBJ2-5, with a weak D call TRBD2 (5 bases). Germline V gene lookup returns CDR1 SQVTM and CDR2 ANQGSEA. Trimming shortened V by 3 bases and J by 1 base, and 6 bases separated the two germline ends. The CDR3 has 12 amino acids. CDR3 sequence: CSVDRGQETQYF. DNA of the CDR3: TGCAGCGTTGACCGGGGCCAAGAGACCCAGTACTTC. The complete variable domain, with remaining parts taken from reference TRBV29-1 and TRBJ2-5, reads SAVISQKPSRDICQRGTSLTIQCQVDSQVTMMFWYRQQPGQSLTLIATANQGSEATYESGFVIDKFPISRPNLTFSTLTVSNMSPEDSSIYLCSVDRGQETQYFGPGTRLLVL.

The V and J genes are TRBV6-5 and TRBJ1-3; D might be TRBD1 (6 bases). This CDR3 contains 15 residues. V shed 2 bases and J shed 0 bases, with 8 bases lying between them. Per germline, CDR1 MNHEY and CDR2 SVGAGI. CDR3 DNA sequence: TGTGCCAGCAGTTACGGGGACATCTCTGGAAACACCATATATTTT. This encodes CASSYGDISGNTIYF.

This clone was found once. DNA of the CDR3: TGTGCCAGCAGTTCGACAGGGGGCCGGAGTAATTCACCCCTCCACTTT. It yields the protein CASSSTGGRSNSPLHF. The gene calls are TRBV6-5 and TRBJ1-6; 10 nucleotides line up with TRBD1. CDR1 is MNHEY and CDR2 is SVGAGI in the germline V gene. The J segment lost 6 bases and the V segment lost 4 bases, leaving 6 bases of the junction unmatched. CDR3 size: 16 residues.

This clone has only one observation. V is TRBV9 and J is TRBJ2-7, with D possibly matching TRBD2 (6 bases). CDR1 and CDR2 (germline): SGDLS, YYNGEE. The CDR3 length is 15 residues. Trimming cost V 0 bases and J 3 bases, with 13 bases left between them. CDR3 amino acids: CASSVGGEALYEQYF. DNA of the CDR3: TGTGCCAGCAGCGTAGGCGGGGAAGCCCTCTACGAGCAGTACTTC.

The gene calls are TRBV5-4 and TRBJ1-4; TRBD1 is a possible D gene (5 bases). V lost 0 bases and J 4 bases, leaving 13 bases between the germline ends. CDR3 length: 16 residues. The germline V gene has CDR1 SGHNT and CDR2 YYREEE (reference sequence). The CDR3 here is CASSLAGGVGNEKLFF. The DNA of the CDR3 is TGTGCCAGCAGCTTGGCGGGAGGGGTTGGTAATGAAAAACTGTTTTTT.

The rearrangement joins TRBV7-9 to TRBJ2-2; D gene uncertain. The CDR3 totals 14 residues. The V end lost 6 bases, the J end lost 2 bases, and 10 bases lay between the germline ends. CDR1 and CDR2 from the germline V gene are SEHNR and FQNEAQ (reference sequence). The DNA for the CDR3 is TGTGCCAGCAGAAAGAGCGAAAACACCGGGGAGCTGTTTTTT. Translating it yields CASRKSENTGELFF.